This is a list of T cell receptor beta chains from one sample in a study of CD8+ T cells in alopecia areata. This table comes from immunoSEQ multiplex PCR, and its TCRdb copy is limited to in-frame clones, with some not included. The sample consists of about 180,000 clones, 59% of them appearing once. Sequences were derived from CD4+ T cells sorted from blood, sampled at week 0. Receptors originate from a human donor with alopecia areata. CDR3s leave out the opening cysteine and the closing phenylalanine or tryptophan.

CDR3 length,V gene,J gene,CDR3 protein
10,TRBV2,TRBJ1-2,ASSNEGYGYT
14,TRBV7-9,TRBJ1-1,ASSFSRRDEDTEAF
15,TRBV5-1,TRBJ2-3,ASSLPPTGKGTDTQY
12,TRBV19,TRBJ1-2,ASREQGLNYGYT
12,TRBV30,TRBJ2-7,AWSVQQGGYEQY
12,TRBV10-3,TRBJ2-1,AIRGQVSDNEQF
15,TRBV10-3,TRBJ1-3,AISATPTLSSGNTIY
13,TRBV5-1,TRBJ2-4,ASSLGEQGKNIQY
10,TRBV14,TRBJ1-1,ASSLGPVGAF
11,TRBV19,TRBJ2-3,ASSTRVTDTQY
12,TRBV7-2,TRBJ1-1,ASSYGHQNTEAF
13,TRBV19,TRBJ2-3,ASSILGGRTDTQY
14,TRBV30,TRBJ2-7,AWSAYSSSRLNEQY
12,TRBV5-6,TRBJ2-1,ASSRDRGYTEQF
14,TRBV10-3,TRBJ1-2,AISVQSRQGPDGYT
14,TRBV4-2,TRBJ2-3,ASSQPGLAGEDTQY
12,TRBV2,TRBJ1-5,ASNGGNSNQPQH
14,TRBV29-1,TRBJ1-1,SVYTGTRLRNTEAF
11,TRBV2,TRBJ2-2,ASSSQGTGELF
10,TRBV30,TRBJ1-2,AWSVGTYGYT
12,TRBV29-1,TRBJ2-6,SVGNRSGANVLT
13,TRBV5-1,TRBJ2-1,ASSWTSGGIYEQF
11,TRBV30,TRBJ2-5,AWSMAGGLTQY
12,TRBV6-6,TRBJ2-1,ASSGELSYNEQF
11,TRBV9,TRBJ2-5,ASNVQGQETQY
14,TRBV5-1,TRBJ2-7,ASSSLSSGLAGEQY
11,TRBV4-1,TRBJ2-4,ASSQDIWDIQY
13,TRBV4-2,TRBJ2-2,ASSQVRGPRGELF
13,TRBV18,TRBJ1-6,ASSPRASDNSPLH
12,TRBV25-1,TRBJ1-6,ASSHGGSNSPLH